The present entry profiles one TCR beta chain with its context. Its antigen remains unknown. V lost 4 bases and J 0 bases, leaving 15 bases between the germline ends. The CDR3 has 16 residues. CDR1 SGDLS and CDR2 YYNGEE come from the germline V gene. Expressed TCRB transcripts were sequenced after all isolated RNA was converted to cDNA. Sequencing used immunoSEQ multiplex PCR; TCRdb keeps in-frame clones, though not all of them. The profile shows hundreds of thousands of clones, over 12% of them singletons. The data were taken from a study of beta chain features in type 1 diabetes. General observations from the study: Shortening of TCRB CDR3s, moderate but significant, appeared in all four CD4+ subsets of Type 1 diabetes patients.

The chain employs TRBV9 and TRBJ2-3, with D perhaps TRBD2 (7 bases). The sequencing input was naive CD4+ T cells from blood. This sequence originates from a man aged 18-30 years with type 1 diabetes. The CDR3 coding sequence is TGTGCCAGCAGCCCACAGGGACTACTGAGCACAGATACGCAGTATTTT. Its protein product is CASSPQGLLSTDTQYF.